A single sample gave rise to the 12 T cell receptor beta chains below, sequenced in a study of OX40 agonist ivuxolimab in advanced cancers. Here immunoSEQ multiplex PCR was the method, and the copy in TCRdb shows in-frame clones only, minus some. The sample has some 45,000 clones, roughly 88% seen once. This sample comprised CD4+ or CD8+ T cells sorted from blood, obtained in a trial of the OX40 agonist ivuxolimab. These receptors were obtained from an adult with an advanced solid tumor such as melanoma, head and neck, liver or kidney cancer.

V gene TRBV11-3 combines with J gene TRBJ2-5, with D perhaps TRBD2 (5 bases). The CDR3 runs to 13 residues. V was cut by 5 bases and J by 5 bases, with 12 bases left in between. Germline CDR1 is SGHNT and CDR2 is YENEEA. The DNA of the CDR3 is TGTGCCAGCAGCCAGAGGTCGGGGGAGACCCAGTACTTC. Translating it yields CASSQRSGETQYF. Variable domain in full (rest from reference TRBV11-3 and TRBJ2-5): EAGVVQSPRYKIIEKKQPVAFWCNPISGHNTLYWYLQNLGQGPELLIRYENEEAVDDSQLPKDRFSAERLKGVDSTLKIQPAELGDSAVYLCASSQRSGETQYFGPGTRLLVL.

This chain connects TRBV2 to TRBJ1-2; D uncertain. This CDR3 contains 13 residues. CDR1 is SNHLY and CDR2 is FYNNEI in the germline V gene. V shed 5 bases and J shed 1 base, with 8 bases lying between them. The CDR3 DNA is TGTGCCAGCAGTTCCGTAGATAACTATGGCTACACCTTC. This codes for CASSSVDNYGYTF.

The CDR3 region has the DNA TGTGCCAGCAGCCCCCCGGATAGAGAGACCCAGTACTTC. The encoded protein is CASSPPDRETQYF. This chain uses TRBV5-6 with TRBJ2-5; the D is unclear. The CDR3 is made up of 13 amino acids. Germline V gene lookup returns CDR1 SGHDT and CDR2 YYEEEE. With 4 bases removed from V and 4 bases from J, the gap between germline ends came to 11 bases. The full variable domain, its missing parts supplied by reference TRBV5-6 and TRBJ2-5, is DAGVTQSPTHLIKTRGQQVTLRCSPKSGHDTVSWYQQALGQGPQFIFQYYEEEERQRGNFPDRFSGHQFPNYSSELNVNALLLGDSALYLCASSPPDRETQYFGPGTRLLVL.

This clone was seen only once. The chain joins TRBV30 to TRBJ1-2; D is ambiguous. Trimming shortened V by 2 bases and J by 3 bases, and 16 bases separated the two germline ends. The CDR3 has 15 amino acids. Germline V gene data show CDR1 as GTSNPN and CDR2 as SVGIG (reference sequence). The CDR3 protein is CAWSPVEGSYYGYTF. CDR3 DNA: TGTGCCTGGAGTCCGGTAGAAGGGTCCTACTATGGCTACACCTTC.

This chain joins TRBV4-1 and TRBJ2-7; possibly TRBD2 for D (6 bases). This CDR3 has 14 amino acids. Trimming left V 2 bases short and J 1 base short, with 9 bases between. Germline V gene data show CDR1 as MGHRA and CDR2 as YSYEKL. The chain's CDR3 is CASSQTRGSYEQYF. For the CDR3, the DNA is TGCGCCAGCAGCCAAACCCGGGGGTCCTACGAGCAGTACTTC.

This rearrangement joins TRBV11-2 to TRBJ2-2, with 14 bases fitting TRBD2. The CDR3 has 18 amino acids. CDR1 and CDR2 from the germline V gene are SGHAT and FQNNGV. V lost 5 bases, J lost 6 bases, and 11 bases stayed unmatched. The CDR3 sequence: CASSPDSWTSGGSGELFF. CDR3 bases: TGTGCCAGCAGCCCGGACAGCTGGACTAGCGGGGGGTCCGGGGAGCTGTTTTTT.

The chain has TRBV2 and TRBJ2-7; D is perhaps TRBD2 (6 bases). In germline, CDR1 is SNHLY, CDR2 FYNNEI. V dropped 4 bases and J dropped 0 bases, with 13 bases sitting between them. The CDR3 extends over 15 amino acids. The CDR3: CASSGGTVSSYEQYF. Written as DNA, the CDR3 is TGTGCCAGCAGTGGAGGGACTGTAAGCTCCTACGAGCAGTACTTC.

The J gene is TRBJ2-5, the V gene TRBV15; 8 positions agree with TRBD1. The germline V gene encodes CDR1 LNHNV and CDR2 YYDKDF (reference sequence). The CDR3 is 14 residues long. The V gene end was trimmed by 3 bases and the J gene end by 5 bases; junction bases not matched to a gene: 5. CDR3 protein: CATSSRTGWETQYF. Here the CDR3 DNA reads TGTGCCACCAGCAGCCGGACAGGGTGGGAGACCCAGTACTTC.

The V call is TRBV28, the J call TRBJ2-3; D is possibly TRBD2 (6 bases). The germline V gene has CDR1 MDHEN and CDR2 SYDVKM. V shed 5 bases and J shed 6 bases, with 15 bases lying between them. The CDR3 has 14 amino acids. The CDR3 nucleotides are TGTGCCAGCAGTAGGGACTTACCGCGGGATACGCAGTATTTT. Residues: CASSRDLPRDTQYF.

The rearrangement joins TRBV27 to TRBJ2-5, with TRBD2 identical over 8 bases. The J call may be wrong; the DNA end is better matched by TRBJ2-7. The CDR3 totals 15 residues. The germline CDR1 and CDR2 sequences are MNHEY and SMNVEV (reference sequence). The CDR3 sequence: CASSFGAGDFYEQYF. In nucleotides, the CDR3 is TGTGCCAGCAGTTTTGGAGCGGGAGATTTCTACGAGCAGTACTTC.

Remarks on this clone: A junction boundary mismatches the germline segment, possibly from a read error. The rearrangement links TRBV27 to TRBJ1-2; D might be TRBD1 (6 bases). Germline CDR1 MNHEY, CDR2 SMNVEV (reference sequence). The CDR3 sequence is 15 residues long. CDR3 in amino acids: CASSLSQGAGYGYTF. CDR3 nucleotides: TGTGCCAGCAGTCTATCACAGGGCGCGGGCTATGGCTACACCTTC.

V usage is TRBV5-6 and J usage is TRBJ2-7, with TRBD1 matching over 8 bases. Germline trimming cut 0 bases from V and 0 bases from J; bases unmatched to any gene: 5. The germline gives CDR1 SGHDT, CDR2 YYEEEE. The length of the CDR3 is 16 residues. CDR3 in amino acids: CASSLGWTGTSYEQYF. CDR3 coding DNA: TGTGCCAGCAGCTTGGGCTGGACAGGGACCTCCTACGAGCAGTACTTC.